The rows below give T cell receptor beta chains drawn from one sample of a study of cytomegalovirus exposure and HLA in healthy donors. Data came from immunoSEQ multiplex PCR; TCRdb stores just in-frame clones and leaves some out. Here the sample spans tens of thousands of clones, over 75% being singletons. Sequenced material: PBMCs. The receptors were gathered from a human donor in good health. The CDR3 runs from the conserved cysteine through the conserved F or W. Each record gives: J gene, D gene, clone size, V gene, CDR3 DNA, CDR3 protein. The D gene is left open where the match is weak. The size entry is marked missing in some rows and otherwise reads once, few, many or a size class.

TRBJ2-1,TRBD1,NA,TRBV7-3,TGTGCCAGCAGCCCTACTGGACAGGTTCCTGAGCAGTTCTTC,CASSPTGQVPEQFF
TRBJ1-3,TRBD1,once,TRBV10-3,TGTGCCATCAGTGAGTCGGACAGGGCTGGAAACACCATATATTTT,CAISESDRAGNTIYF
TRBJ2-5,NA,NA,TRBV5-1,TGCGCCAGCAGCTTGGCTAAAGGGGTCGAGACCCAGTACTTC,CASSLAKGVETQYF
TRBJ1-5,TRBD1,few,TRBV2,TGTGCCAGCATCGAACAGGGGACCGATCAGCCCCAGCATTTT,CASIEQGTDQPQHF
TRBJ1-5,TRBD1,NA,TRBV19,TGTGCCAGTAGCCAAGGACAGGGTAGTACTCAGCCCCAGCATTTT,CASSQGQGSTQPQHF
TRBJ1-1,NA,NA,TRBV11-1,TGTGCCAGCAGCTTAACGAGGTGGAACACTGAAGCTTTCTTT,CASSLTRWNTEAFF
TRBJ2-4,TRBD1,NA,TRBV11-3,TGTGCCAGCAGCTTAGAAGAGGGGGCCATTCAGTACTTC,CASSLEEGAIQYF
TRBJ2-7,NA,NA,TRBV4-1,TGCGCCAGCAGCCAAGATCTTGTAGAGCAGTACTTC,CASSQDLVEQYF
TRBJ2-7,TRBD2,few,TRBV29-1,TGCAGCGTTGAAGGGGGTACTAGCGGAGACTACGAGCAGTACTTC,CSVEGGTSGDYEQYF
TRBJ1-5,NA,NA,TRBV5-4,TGTGCCAGCAGCTTGGGGACAGTGGACCAGCCCCAGCATTTT,CASSLGTVDQPQHF
TRBJ2-5,TRBD2,NA,TRBV9,TGTGCCAGCAGCGTAGTTAGCGGGGTGGGGGAGACCCAGTACTTC,CASSVVSGVGETQYF
TRBJ2-7,TRBD1,NA,TRBV5-4,TGTGCCAGCAGCCCGGGACAGGGGGCCTACGAGCAGTACTTC,CASSPGQGAYEQYF
TRBJ1-6,NA,NA,TRBV10-2,TGCGCCAGCAGTGAGTCCCGGGGGGCCGGAAATAATTCACCCCTCCACTTT,CASSESRGAGNNSPLHF
TRBJ1-1,NA,NA,TRBV7-8,TGTGCCAGCAGCTCGGGGGGAAACACTGAAGCTTTCTTT,CASSSGGNTEAFF
TRBJ1-2,TRBD1,NA,TRBV5-1,TGCGCCAGCAGTGAACCGGGACAGGCTGGTGGCTACACCTTC,CASSEPGQAGGYTF
TRBJ2-3,TRBD1,NA,TRBV28,TGTGCCAGCAGTCTCCCCCCGGACAGGGTCACAGATACGCAGTATTTT,CASSLPPDRVTDTQYF
TRBJ2-7,TRBD1,NA,TRBV5-1,TGCGCCAGCAGCTTCAGCCGGGACAGGCAACACGAGCAGTACTTC,CASSFSRDRQHEQYF
TRBJ2-7,TRBD1,NA,TRBV7-2,TGTGCCAGCAGCTTAGGGAGGGCGGGACAGGTCGACTACGAGCAGTACTTC,CASSLGRAGQVDYEQYF
TRBJ1-3,NA,NA,TRBV9,TGTGCCAGCAGCGTTGGGGAGCTTGGAAACACCATATATTTT,CASSVGELGNTIYF
TRBJ1-5,TRBD1,once,TRBV15,TGTGCCACCAGCAGTATATTTACAGGGGGCAAGAATCAGCCCCAGCATTTT,CATSSIFTGGKNQPQHF
TRBJ2-5,NA,NA,TRBV11-2,TGTGCCAGCGGCCCCGCGGGACAAGAGACCCAGTACTTC,CASGPAGQETQYF
TRBJ2-1,NA,NA,TRBV7-3,TGTGCCAGCAGCCCCGGCACCATCGGACAGAATTACCCGTTCTTC,CASSPGTIGQNYPFF
TRBJ2-7,TRBD2,few,TRBV6-1,TGTGCCAGCAGTGAATGGCGGGGGTCTTCCTACGAGCAGTACTTC,CASSEWRGSSYEQYF
TRBJ1-5,NA,NA,TRBV7-9,TGTGCCAGCGGACAGACAATCAGCGAGGGGCATTTT,CASGQTISEGHF
TRBJ1-1,NA,few,TRBV7-6,TGTGCCAGCAGCTTAGCAGGGGACACTGAAGCTTTCTTT,CASSLAGDTEAFF
TRBJ2-2,NA,NA,TRBV6-1,TGTGCCACCCAAATTAACACCGGGGAGCTGTTTTTT,CATQINTGELFF
TRBJ1-2,TRBD1,NA,TRBV7-8,TGTGCCAGCAGCCCTGGAGGGACAGTAGTTTCTGGCTACACCTTC,CASSPGGTVVSGYTF
TRBJ1-6,NA,NA,TRBV5-1,TGCGCCAGCAGCTTCACAGGTGGGCCATCGCCCCTCCACTTT,CASSFTGGPSPLHF
TRBJ2-7,NA,once,TRBV12-5,TGTGCTAGTGGTTCGACACTTACCTACGAGCAGTACTTC,CASGSTLTYEQYF
TRBJ2-7,TRBD2,NA,TRBV10-1,TGCGCCAGCAGTGAGAGGCTAGCGGGGAGCGAGGAGCAGTACTTC,CASSERLAGSEEQYF
TRBJ2-1,TRBD2,few,TRBV19,TGTGCCAGTAGTAATCTGGCGGGGGGAGGGAATGAGCAGTTCTTC,CASSNLAGGGNEQFF
TRBJ1-1,TRBD1,NA,TRBV4-2,TGTGCCAGCAGCCAAGCCTGGACAGGGAATACTGAAGCTTTCTTT,CASSQAWTGNTEAFF
TRBJ2-6,TRBD1,NA,TRBV9,TGTGCCAGCACCGATCTCGACCAGGGGGCAGCTGGGGCCAACGTCCTGACTTTC,CASTDLDQGAAGANVLTF
TRBJ2-5,TRBD1,NA,TRBV7-9,TGTGCCAGCAGCCCTTTGGACAGGGGAATGGAGACCCAGTACTTC,CASSPLDRGMETQYF
TRBJ1-2,NA,NA,TRBV7-3,TGTGCCAGCAGCTCAGGGGCGCCGACTAACTATGGCTACACCTTC,CASSSGAPTNYGYTF
TRBJ2-7,NA,NA,TRBV2,TGTGCCAGCAACCCCCTCCAGGTTGGCCTTTACGAGCAGTACTTC,CASNPLQVGLYEQYF
TRBJ2-3,NA,NA,TRBV11-2,TGTGCCAGCAGCTACGCCTTTGGGGGCTCCGCAGATACGCAGTATTTT,CASSYAFGGSADTQYF
TRBJ2-7,TRBD1,NA,TRBV5-1,TGCGCCAGCAGTCCAGAGACCGGGACAGGACCCTACGAGCAGTACTTC,CASSPETGTGPYEQYF
TRBJ2-1,TRBD2,few,TRBV6-1,TGTGCCAGCAACGTGAGGGCGGGGGGGGGCAATGAGCAGTTCTTC,CASNVRAGGGNEQFF
TRBJ2-6,NA,NA,TRBV5-4,TGTGCCAGCAGCGTACAGGGAGGGAACGTCCTGACTTTC,CASSVQGGNVLTF
TRBJ1-4,TRBD1,NA,TRBV7-2,TGTGCCAGCAGCCCACAACCGGGACAGGGCCTCGACGATGAAAAACTGTTTTTT,CASSPQPGQGLDDEKLFF
TRBJ1-1,NA,NA,TRBV6-1,TGTGCCAGCAGTGACCATGGTACAGGGAGAGTGGGCACTGAAGCTTTCTTT,CASSDHGTGRVGTEAFF
TRBJ1-1,TRBD1,NA,TRBV7-6,TGTGCCAGCAGCTCGGCAGGGGGGTGGAGAGCTGAAGCTTTCTTT,CASSSAGGWRAEAFF
TRBJ2-1,NA,NA,TRBV25-1,TGTGCCAGCAGTGAACCAGGCAGGGTGGATGAGCAGTTCTTC,CASSEPGRVDEQFF
TRBJ2-3,TRBD2,NA,TRBV11-2,TGTGCCAGCACCAAGCGGGGGGGCCGGTACGCAGATACGCAGTATTTT,CASTKRGGRYADTQYF
TRBJ1-4,NA,NA,TRBV6-1,TGTGCCAGCAGTGACTTGGGGAAGGGGAATGAAAAACTGTTTTTT,CASSDLGKGNEKLFF
TRBJ1-2,NA,NA,TRBV2,TGTGCCAGCAGTGAATCGGGAAACTATGGCTACACCTTC,CASSESGNYGYTF
TRBJ1-1,TRBD1,NA,TRBV7-9,TGTGCCAGCAGCTCTAGGACAGGGGTGAACACTGAAGCTTTCTTT,CASSSRTGVNTEAFF
TRBJ1-2,NA,once,TRBV21-1,TGTGCCAGCAGCAAAGGCCCCGGGGGTTGGAATGGCTACACCTTC,CASSKGPGGWNGYTF
TRBJ1-2,NA,NA,TRBV19,TGTGCCAGTAGTACAGGACAGATCTATGGCTACACCTTC,CASSTGQIYGYTF
TRBJ1-1,TRBD1,NA,TRBV29-1,TGCAGCGTAACCGACAGGGCTGACACTGAAGCTTTCTTT,CSVTDRADTEAFF
TRBJ2-7,TRBD1,NA,TRBV4-3,TGCGCCAGCAGCCAAGACGGGACAGCCTACGAGCAGTACTTC,CASSQDGTAYEQYF